This T cell receptor beta chain originates from a study of blood T cell repertoires in COVID-19. Background on the study: The study drew acute and convalescent COVID-19 samples from the United States, Italy and Spain. T cells, B-cell-depleted T cells, or PBMCs supplied cDNA or gDNA.

CDR3 length: 12 residues. The germline V and J ends were trimmed by 10 bases and 4 bases, with 13 bases remaining between them. CDR1 SNHLY and CDR2 FYNNEI come from the germline V gene. Seattle participants joined during active infection and were tracked over time. This clone appeared a single time. Per the authors' pipeline: It was from reference gene primer amplification that nucleated cell counts were estimated. Some clones are missing from TCRdb's copy, which holds only in-frame ones; the method was immunoSEQ multiplex PCR. That table gives V, J and clone size, and the DNA gave D and trimming. The sample records 200,000 to 250,000 clones, 84% being singletons.

The V and J genes are TRBV2 and TRBJ1-1; no clear D. The TCR originated in a woman of 80 years or more with COVID-19, enrolled during active disease. Material for sequencing was peripheral blood. The CDR3 is CATQRVSTEAFF. CDR3 DNA: TGTGCCACCCAGAGGGTCAGCACTGAAGCTTTCTTT.